These T cell receptor beta chains were read from a single sample in a study of T cells after yellow fever vaccination. MiXCR, applied by TCRdb to the 5' RACE reads, yields one record per CDR3 protein. Of approximately 350,000 distinct CDR3 sequences listed, 11% are singletons. The material was PBMCs, obtained on the day of the first yellow fever vaccination. The receptor set was obtained from a man aged 18 to 30 who received the YFV17D yellow fever vaccine. CDR3s include the opening cysteine and the closing phenylalanine or tryptophan. The D gene is left open where the match is weak. A clone size is listed for some rows: how often the clone was seen (once, few, many), or a class if it is expanded.

>TRBV7-2|many|TRBD1|TRBJ2-3
TGTGCCAGCAGCCCGAGGACAGGGGCTAGAGATACGCAGTATTTT
CASSPRTGARDTQYF
>TRBV20-1|few|NA|TRBJ1-2
TGCAGTGAGGGACATCTTTATGGCTACACCTTC
CSEGHLYGYTF
>TRBV18|NA|TRBD1|TRBJ1-2
TGTGCCAGCTCACCACGGGGACAGGGCCGTGGCTATGGCTACACCTTC
CASSPRGQGRGYGYTF
>TRBV7-2|few|NA|TRBJ1-2
TGTGCCAGCAGCTTAGAAGTGGTCGTCAGGGTGACTGGCTACACCTTC
CASSLEVVVRVTGYTF
>TRBV29-1|NA|NA|TRBJ2-4
TGCAGCGTTGTAGCACAGCCATTCGTCATTCAGTACTTC
CSVVAQPFVIQYF
>TRBV7-9|NA|NA|TRBJ2-5
TGTGCCAGCAGCTCAAGTTACGGGGCGAGGGGAGAGACCCAGTACTTC
CASSSSYGARGETQYF
>TRBV19|NA|NA|TRBJ2-2
TGTGCCAGTAGTATAAGGTTAGGGTCCACGCCCAACACCGGGGAGCTGTTTTTT
CASSIRLGSTPNTGELFF
>TRBV7-9|NA|TRBD1|TRBJ1-4
TGTGCCAGCAGCGCGGGACAGGGGGATAATGAAAAACTGTTTTTT
CASSAGQGDNEKLFF
>TRBV20-1|few|TRBD1|TRBJ1-2
TGCAGTGCCATCAGGGGGTACTATGGCTACACCTTC
CSAIRGYYGYTF
>TRBV5-6|few|TRBD2|TRBJ2-1
TGTGCCAGCAGCTTCGGGACTAGCCTGCTTGAGCAGTTCTTC
CASSFGTSLLEQFF
>TRBV7-2|NA|TRBD2|TRBJ2-1
TGTGCCAGCAGCTTATTGCCAGCGGGGGAGTTCCTGTTCTTC
CASSLLPAGEFLFF
>TRBV6-1|NA|TRBD1|TRBJ1-1
TGTGCCAGCAGGGCGATGACAGGGGGGGACACTGAAGCTTTCTTT
CASRAMTGGDTEAFF
>TRBV7-8|few|TRBD1|TRBJ1-5
TGTGCCAGCAGCGTGGGACAGAATCAGCCCCAGCATTTT
CASSVGQNQPQHF
>TRBV20-1|NA|NA|TRBJ2-5
TGCAGTGCTAGAGACAGGCTACTCAAAGAGACCCAGTACTTC
CSARDRLLKETQYF
>TRBV5-1|many|NA|TRBJ1-6
TGCGCCAGCAGCTTGAGGGGGACGACCCGGACTGATAATTCACCCCTCCACTTT
CASSLRGTTRTDNSPLHF
>TRBV5-6|NA|NA|TRBJ1-5
TGTGCCAGCAGGATATGGGCGTACAATCAGCCCCAGCATTTT
CASRIWAYNQPQHF
>TRBV5-4|NA|NA|TRBJ2-3
TGTGCCAGCAGCTTGGACTACGGGGGCACAGATACGCAGTATTTT
CASSLDYGGTDTQYF
>TRBV7-9|NA|TRBD2|TRBJ2-3
TGTGCCAGCGGCCTTAGCGGGGGGACAGATACGCAGTATTTT
CASGLSGGTDTQYF
>TRBV6-2/TRBV6-3|NA|NA|TRBJ2-7
TGTGCCAGCAGTTTTCCCATCTACGAGCAGTACTTC
CASSFPIYEQYF
>TRBV12-3/TRBV12-4|many|NA|TRBJ2-7
TGTGCCAGCAGCCTTCCCCCGGGCTACGAGCAGTACTTC
CASSLPPGYEQYF
>TRBV24-1|few|NA|TRBJ1-2
TGTGCCACCAGTGATTCGAGGGACGGAAACTATGGCTACACCTTC
CATSDSRDGNYGYTF
>TRBV5-6|few|NA|TRBJ2-7
TGTGCCAGCAGCTTGGTATGGGGTCCTTCCTACGAGCAGTACTTC
CASSLVWGPSYEQYF
>TRBV6-5|NA|NA|TRBJ2-5
TGTGCCAGCAGTTACTCGGGGGGACAGATGGAGACCCAGTACTTC
CASSYSGGQMETQYF
>TRBV4-3|few|NA|TRBJ2-7
TGCGCCAGCAGCCAACGGTGGGGGTACTCCTACGAGCAGTACTTC
CASSQRWGYSYEQYF
>TRBV5-1|once|NA|TRBJ2-7
TGCGCCAGCAGCTTGCAGGTGGGGCAGGGCGAGCAGTACTTC
CASSLQVGQGEQYF